These T cell receptor beta chains were read from a single sample in a study of CD8+ T cells in alopecia areata. TCRdb keeps only in-frame clones here, not all; method: immunoSEQ multiplex PCR. The table shows some 240,000 clones, with under 75% occurring only once. The sequences come from CD4+ T cells sorted from blood, collected at week 4, from a patient treated with tofacitinib. The receptors shown here come from a human donor with alopecia areata. CDR3s include the opening cysteine and the closing phenylalanine or tryptophan. The order of the fields is V gene, D gene, clone size, J gene, CDR3 protein, CDR3 DNA. D genes are given only for firm matches. A clone size is listed for some rows: how often the clone was seen (once, few, many), or a class if it is expanded.

TRBV30	NA	NA	TRBJ1-5	CAWSVLGSGQPQHF	TGTGCCTGGAGTGTATTGGGTTCGGGTCAGCCCCAGCATTTT
TRBV2	TRBD1	NA	TRBJ2-1	CASSRDSSYNEQFF	TGTGCCAGCAGCCGGGACAGCTCCTACAATGAGCAGTTCTTC
TRBV5-1	NA	NA	TRBJ2-5	CASSLAVGETQYF	TGCGCCAGCAGCTTGGCAGTTGGCGAGACCCAGTACTTC
TRBV30	TRBD1	NA	TRBJ1-1	CAWSDGDRAVPEAFF	TGTGCCTGGAGCGACGGGGACAGGGCGGTTCCTGAAGCTTTCTTT
TRBV10-3	TRBD1	NA	TRBJ2-5	CAIGGQGQETQYF	TGTGCCATCGGTGGACAGGGGCAAGAGACCCAGTACTTC
TRBV4-3	TRBD1	NA	TRBJ1-1	CASSLGQGNTEAFF	TGCGCCAGCAGCCTAGGACAGGGGAACACTGAAGCTTTCTTT
TRBV6-6	NA	NA	TRBJ1-2	CATMVTDYGYTF	TGTGCCACTATGGTGACAGACTATGGCTACACCTTC
TRBV7-2	TRBD1	NA	TRBJ2-2	CASSLSGTALTGELFF	TGTGCCAGCAGCTTATCCGGGACAGCCCTCACCGGGGAGCTGTTTTTT
TRBV15	NA	NA	TRBJ1-2	CATSTPMGRGYGYTF	TGTGCCACCAGCACACCTATGGGGCGCGGCTATGGCTACACCTTC
TRBV14	NA	NA	TRBJ2-5	CASSHLNSETQYF	TGTGCCAGCAGCCACTTAAATTCCGAGACCCAGTACTTC
TRBV7-2	NA	few	TRBJ1-2	CASSLYQGDGYTF	TGTGCCAGCAGCTTATACCAGGGTGATGGCTACACCTTC
TRBV30	TRBD1	NA	TRBJ1-1	CAWREEDRLITEAFF	TGTGCCTGGAGAGAGGAGGACAGGCTCATCACTGAAGCTTTCTTT
TRBV2	TRBD1	once	TRBJ2-6	CASSADRERRGANVLTF	TGTGCCAGCAGTGCTGACAGGGAAAGACGAGGGGCCAACGTCCTGACTTTC
TRBV15	NA	NA	TRBJ1-6	CATSFQGDNSPLHF	TGTGCCACCAGCTTTCAGGGTGATAATTCACCCCTCCACTTT
TRBV29-1	NA	few	TRBJ1-1	CSVVIRGVDTEAFF	TGCAGCGTTGTGATCCGGGGAGTGGACACTGAAGCTTTCTTT
TRBV29-1	NA	NA	TRBJ1-4	CSVEDHIGREKLFF	TGCAGCGTTGAAGATCATATAGGGCGGGAAAAACTGTTTTTT
TRBV25-1	TRBD1	NA	TRBJ2-6	CASSKPGTGIGANVLTF	TGTGCCAGCAGTAAACCCGGGACAGGGATTGGGGCCAACGTCCTGACTTTC
TRBV12-5	NA	few	TRBJ2-2	CASGLVSSIVGGELFF	TGTGCTAGTGGTTTGGTATCGTCGATTGTGGGGGGGGAGCTGTTTTTT
TRBV19	NA	NA	TRBJ1-5	CASSIEGFDQPQHF	TGTGCCAGTAGTATAGAGGGATTCGATCAGCCCCAGCATTTT
TRBV7-9	NA	many	TRBJ2-1	CASSRPDGGLFF	TGTGCCAGCAGCCGACCTGACGGGGGCTTATTCTTC
TRBV7-2	NA	few	TRBJ1-4	CASRRPSTNEKLFF	TGTGCCAGCAGAAGACCATCAACTAATGAAAAACTGTTTTTT
TRBV30	NA	few	TRBJ2-4	CASSPGGGGNIQYF	TGTGCCTCCTCTCCCGGGGGAGGTGGAAACATTCAGTACTTC
TRBV7-2	NA	once	TRBJ2-2	CASSLGESGELFF	TGTGCCAGCAGCTTAGGGGAGAGCGGGGAGCTGTTTTTT
TRBV4-3	NA	few	TRBJ2-3	CASSHGRTTAFTDTQYF	TGCGCCAGCAGCCACGGTAGGACTACCGCTTTCACAGATACGCAGTATTTT
TRBV9	NA	NA	TRBJ1-1	CASSSRQDTEAFF	TGTGCCAGCAGCTCCCGACAGGACACTGAAGCTTTCTTT
TRBV5-1	NA	once	TRBJ2-3	CASSLAPGEDTDTQYF	TGCGCCAGCAGCTTGGCACCCGGAGAAGACACAGATACGCAGTATTTT
TRBV9	NA	NA	TRBJ1-1	CASSPRGRSEAFF	TGTGCCAGCAGCCCACGGGGGAGATCTGAAGCTTTCTTT
TRBV7-9	TRBD1	NA	TRBJ2-7	CASRPTGGYEQYF	TGTGCCAGCCGCCCCACAGGGGGCTACGAGCAGTACTTC
TRBV30	NA	NA	TRBJ2-7	CAWSGAFEQYF	TGTGCCTGGAGTGGTGCTTTCGAGCAGTACTTC
TRBV6-1	NA	NA	TRBJ1-2	CASSEVWGRGYGYTF	TGTGCCAGCAGTGAAGTGTGGGGCAGGGGCTATGGCTACACCTTC
TRBV29-1	TRBD1	few	TRBJ1-1	CSAEQGVSTEAFF	TGCAGCGCGGAACAGGGGGTGAGCACTGAAGCTTTCTTT
TRBV25-1	TRBD1	NA	TRBJ1-1	CASSGTGRAEAFF	TGTGCCAGCAGTGGGACAGGGAGAGCTGAAGCTTTCTTT
TRBV25-1	NA	NA	TRBJ2-7	CASSPHVDLVTYEQYF	TGTGCCAGCAGTCCCCACGTGGATTTGGTCACCTACGAGCAGTACTTC
TRBV30	TRBD1	few	TRBJ1-2	CAWSVKGAYGYTF	TGTGCCTGGAGTGTGAAGGGGGCCTATGGCTACACCTTC
TRBV2	TRBD1	many	TRBJ1-1	CATRTGMNTEAFF	TGTGCCACCAGGACAGGGATGAACACTGAAGCTTTCTTT
TRBV18	NA	NA	TRBJ1-3	CASSPGLMSSGNTIYF	TGTGCCAGCTCACCCGGCCTTATGTCTTCTGGAAACACCATATATTTT
TRBV7-2	TRBD2	NA	TRBJ2-1	CASSQGLAGSTFF	TGTGCCAGCAGCCAGGGACTAGCGGGGAGCACGTTCTTC
TRBV27	NA	few	TRBJ1-3	CASKRGTTGNTIYF	TGTGCCAGCAAAAGAGGGACGACTGGAAACACCATATATTTT
TRBV23-1	NA	NA	TRBJ2-3	CAARTRRTDTQYF	TGCGCCGCCCGGACCCGTCGCACAGATACGCAGTATTTT
TRBV29-1	TRBD1	NA	TRBJ1-2	CSVESGQPEDF	TGCAGCGTTGAATCGGGACAGCCTGAAGACTTC
TRBV2	NA	few	TRBJ1-1	CASSGGAEAFF	TGTGCCAGCAGTGGGGGGGCTGAAGCTTTCTTT